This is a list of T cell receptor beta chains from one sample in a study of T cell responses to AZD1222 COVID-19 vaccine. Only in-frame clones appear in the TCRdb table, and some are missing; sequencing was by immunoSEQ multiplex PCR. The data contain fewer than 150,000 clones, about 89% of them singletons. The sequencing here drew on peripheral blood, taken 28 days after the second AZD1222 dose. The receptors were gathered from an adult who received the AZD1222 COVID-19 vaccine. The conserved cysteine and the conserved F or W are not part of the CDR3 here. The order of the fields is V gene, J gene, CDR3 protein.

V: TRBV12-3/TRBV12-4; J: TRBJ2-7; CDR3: ASSFGESYEQY
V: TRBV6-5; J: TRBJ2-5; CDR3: ASSYDRGLETQY
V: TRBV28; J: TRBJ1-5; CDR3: ASRVSLGWNQPQH
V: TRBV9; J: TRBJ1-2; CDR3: ASSGYGYT
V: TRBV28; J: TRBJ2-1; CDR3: ASRQGGGRAYNEQF
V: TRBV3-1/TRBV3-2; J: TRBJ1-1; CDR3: AGYRGPGLFRAF
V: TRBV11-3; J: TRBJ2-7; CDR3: ASSLGSSFSEWGYEQY
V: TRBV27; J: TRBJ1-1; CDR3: ASSYERYTEAF
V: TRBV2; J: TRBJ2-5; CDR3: ASNTQGLPGETQY
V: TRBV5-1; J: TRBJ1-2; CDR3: ASSFRQNEYGYT
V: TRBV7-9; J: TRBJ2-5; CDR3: ASSPPLAGYQETQY
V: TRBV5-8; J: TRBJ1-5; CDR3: ASSLVVGGDSNQPQH
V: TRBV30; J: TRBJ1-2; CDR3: AWSVGAHGYT
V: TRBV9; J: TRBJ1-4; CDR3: ASSRDPGKGNEKLF
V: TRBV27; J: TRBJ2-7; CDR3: ASGRTTGTGSYEQY
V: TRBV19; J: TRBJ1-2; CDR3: ASSINSGEGVYYGYT
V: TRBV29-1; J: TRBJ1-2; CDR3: SAGRGAKDGYT
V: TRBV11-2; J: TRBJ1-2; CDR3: ASSLRTPGFYGYT
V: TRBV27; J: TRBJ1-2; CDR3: ASSFSGGVYLSNYGYT
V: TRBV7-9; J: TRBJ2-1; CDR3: ASSYRDPGKDEQF
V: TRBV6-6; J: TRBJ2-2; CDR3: ASSQQVTGELF
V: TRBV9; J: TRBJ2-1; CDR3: ASSSQGAPYNEQF
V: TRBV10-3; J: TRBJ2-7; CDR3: AISGQGAREQY
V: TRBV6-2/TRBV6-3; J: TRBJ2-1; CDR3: ASSFAENNEQF
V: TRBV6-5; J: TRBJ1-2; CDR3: ASSSAANYGYT
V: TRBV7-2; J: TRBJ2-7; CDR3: ASSLAGDYEQY
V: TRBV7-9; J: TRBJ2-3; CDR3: ASSLEVKVGQY
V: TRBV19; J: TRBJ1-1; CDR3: ASSIDRAGRTEAF
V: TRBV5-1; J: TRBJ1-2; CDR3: ASSLIASDRGYPGYT
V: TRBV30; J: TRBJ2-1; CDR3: AWTPLAGGYNEQF
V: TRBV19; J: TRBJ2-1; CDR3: ASSIDPGWGNEQF
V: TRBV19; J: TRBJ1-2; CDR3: ASRWEVGVKGYT
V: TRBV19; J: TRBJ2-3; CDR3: ASRSSVTSTDTQY
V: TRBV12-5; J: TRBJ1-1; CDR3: ASGLVLGVGGSDTEAF
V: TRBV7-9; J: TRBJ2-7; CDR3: ASSRDRPSSYEQY
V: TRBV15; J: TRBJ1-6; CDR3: ATSRDRDTGGASPLH
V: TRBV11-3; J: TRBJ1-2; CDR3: ASSLLGTDYGYT
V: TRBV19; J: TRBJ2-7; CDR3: ASSTQSDYEQY
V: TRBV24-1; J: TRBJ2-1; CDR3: ATSDFGRTPGSYNEQF
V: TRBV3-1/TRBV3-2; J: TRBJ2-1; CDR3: ASSLVRVYGNEQF
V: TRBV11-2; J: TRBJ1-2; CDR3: ASSLDGYGYT
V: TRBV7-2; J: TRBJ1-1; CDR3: ASSLGTGRDAF
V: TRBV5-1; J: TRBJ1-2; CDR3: ASSLAMGQGGGYT
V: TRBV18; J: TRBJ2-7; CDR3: ASSPRGGGEQY
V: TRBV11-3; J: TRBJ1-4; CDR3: ASTRQGEKLF
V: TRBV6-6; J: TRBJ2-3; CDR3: ASTHADRNTDTQY
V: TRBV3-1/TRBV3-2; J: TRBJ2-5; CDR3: ASSHVAGGGQETQY
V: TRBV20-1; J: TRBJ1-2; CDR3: SALDRYGYT
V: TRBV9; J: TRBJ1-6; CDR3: ASSVGGGGSPLH
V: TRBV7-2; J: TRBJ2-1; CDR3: ASSLSGTSFNEQF
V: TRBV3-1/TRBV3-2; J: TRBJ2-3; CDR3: ASSQDSRDYTDTQY
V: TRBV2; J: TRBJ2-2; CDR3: AGQGTGELF
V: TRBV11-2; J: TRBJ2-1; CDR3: ASSLLGGASYNEQF
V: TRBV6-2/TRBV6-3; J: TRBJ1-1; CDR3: ASSYTQGPTTEAF
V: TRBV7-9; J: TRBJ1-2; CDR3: ASSLSHSNYGYT
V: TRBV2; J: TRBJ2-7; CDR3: ASSPRLAGGYEQY